Listed below are T cell receptor beta chains from one sample, sequenced in a study of blood T cell repertoires in COVID-19. Generated by immunoSEQ multiplex PCR, the TCRdb table keeps only in-frame clones and is missing some. The data contain some 250,000 clones, approximately 82% of them singletons. Sequences were obtained from peripheral blood. These TCRs come from a man at least 80 years old with acute or convalescent COVID-19. CDR3s include the opening cysteine and the closing phenylalanine or tryptophan. D genes are given only for firm matches. A row's size may be missing; if present it is once, few, many or a size class.

j_gene | v_gene | len | d_gene | abundance | CDR3nt | CDR3aa
TRBJ2-3 | TRBV28 | 12 | . | . | TGTGCCAGCAGTCCCTCGGGGGAGACGCAGTATTTT | CASSPSGETQYF
TRBJ1-6 | TRBV23-1 | 14 | . | . | TGCGCCAGCAGTGGGGCTAACGGTGATTCACCCCTCCACTTT | CASSGANGDSPLHF
TRBJ1-6 | TRBV28 | 15 | . | once | TGTGCCAGCAGTTTAGGACAGTGGGCTCGATCACCCCTCCACTTT | CASSLGQWARSPLHF
TRBJ1-5 | TRBV5-6 | 15 | . | few | TGTGCCAGCAGCTTGGGGGGCCTTAGCAATCAGCCCCAGCATTTT | CASSLGGLSNQPQHF
TRBJ1-2 | TRBV10-3 | 14 | TRBD1 | . | TGTGCCATCAGTGCACGGACAGGGGGCAGTGGCTACACCTTC | CAISARTGGSGYTF
TRBJ2-7 | TRBV27 | 13 | TRBD2 | few | TGTGCCAGCAGACCGGGACTAGCCCACGAGCAGTACTTC | CASRPGLAHEQYF
TRBJ2-1 | TRBV5-1 | 13 | . | . | TGCGCCAGCAGCGCCCGGTATGACAATGAGCAGTTCTTC | CASSARYDNEQFF
TRBJ1-5 | TRBV4-1 | 16 | . | . | TGCGCCAGCAGCCAAGCGGGGGGTCGAGTAAATCAGCCCCAGCATTTT | CASSQAGGRVNQPQHF
TRBJ1-1 | TRBV30 | 13 | TRBD1 | . | TGTGCCTCGGGGCGGCAGGGGGGAACTGAAGCTTTCTTT | CASGRQGGTEAFF
TRBJ1-3 | TRBV7-6 | 16 | . | once | TGTGCCAGCAGCTTAGGTGCCCTAGACTCTGGAAACACCATATATTTT | CASSLGALDSGNTIYF
TRBJ1-2 | TRBV9 | 14 | TRBD1 | . | TGTGCCAGCAGCTCAGGACAGGGAACCTATGGCTACACCTTC | CASSSGQGTYGYTF
TRBJ1-2 | TRBV3-1/TRBV3-2 | 16 | TRBD1 | . | TGTGCCAGCAGCCAAGGGACAGGGAGTTGGAACTATGGCTACACCTTC | CASSQGTGSWNYGYTF
TRBJ1-2 | TRBV5-4 | 13 | TRBD1 | . | TGTGCCAGCAGCTTGGGACAGGGCCAAGTGGGCACCTTC | CASSLGQGQVGTF
TRBJ1-1 | TRBV3-1/TRBV3-2 | 13 | . | . | TGTGCCAGCAGCCCAGGAGGGAACACTGAAGCTTTCTTT | CASSPGGNTEAFF